The source of this T cell receptor (beta chain) is a study of blood T cell repertoires in COVID-19. Study context: The study drew acute and convalescent COVID-19 samples from the United States, Italy and Spain. Sources were T cells, B-cell-depleted T cells, or PBMCs; the material itself was cDNA or gDNA.

Trimming stripped 0 bases from V and 1 base from J, with 8 bases between. This CDR3 is built from 15 residues. CDR1 and CDR2 from the germline V gene are SGHTS and YDEGEE. As originally analysed: Amplification of reference gene primers was used by the study to estimate nucleated cell counts. Produced via immunoSEQ multiplex PCR; TCRdb's table is partial and in-frame only. V and J calls and clone size come straight from that table; D and trimming were deduced from the DNA. The profile shows roughly 86,000 clones, about three quarters of them singletons. Source material: peripheral blood. The source is a man in his fifties who had recovered from COVID-19. This chain uses TRBV5-8 with TRBJ2-1, with a weak D call TRBD2 (6 bases). The CDR3: CASSLGRESYNEQFF. DNA of the CDR3: TGTGCCAGCAGCTTGGGTCGGGAGTCCTACAATGAGCAGTTCTTC.